One sample yielded the 17 T cell receptor beta chains listed below, sequenced in a study of OX40 agonist ivuxolimab in advanced cancers. Produced via immunoSEQ multiplex PCR; TCRdb's table is partial and in-frame only. The sample yields some 70,000 clones, approximately 82% seen once. This material consisted of CD4+ or CD8+ T cells sorted from blood, taken in a trial of the OX40 agonist ivuxolimab. Receptors originate from an adult with an advanced solid tumor such as melanoma, head and neck, liver or kidney cancer.

This clone has a handful of counts. V and J are TRBV4-2 and TRBJ1-6; D call uncertain. The CDR3 is 13 residues long. V was cut by 2 bases and J by 11 bases, with 10 bases left in between. The germline CDR1 and CDR2 sequences are LGHNA and YNFKEQ. The CDR3 region is CASSQTSLAPLHF. CDR3 DNA sequence: TGTGCCAGCAGCCAAACCTCCCTCGCACCCCTCCACTTT.

The V gene is TRBV6-1, the J gene TRBJ1-1; TRBD1 is a possible D gene (6 bases). CDR3 size: 12 residues. Germline values: CDR1 MNHNS, CDR2 SASEGT. The V end lost 6 bases, the J end lost 3 bases, and 8 bases lay between the germline ends. CDR3 DNA: TGTGCCAGCAGGCGACAGGACACTGAAGCTTTCTTT. Residues: CASRRQDTEAFF.

The chain employs TRBV6-5 and TRBJ1-1; no definite D call. CDR3 size: 15 residues. Germline-derived CDR1 and CDR2 are MNHEY and SVGAGI. V lost 5 bases to trimming and J lost 1 base, with 14 bases between them. The CDR3 loop is CASSPGRSPNTEAFF. In DNA, the CDR3 is TGTGCCAGCAGTCCCGGACGGAGCCCGAACACTGAAGCTTTCTTT.

The CDR3 DNA reads TGTGCCAGCAGCCATGTGGGACAGGGGGACTACGAGCAGTACTTC. Protein: CASSHVGQGDYEQYF. The rearrangement links TRBV7-2 to TRBJ2-7, with 11 bases lining up with TRBD1. Germline V CDR1 and CDR2: SGHTA, FQGNSA. V shed 5 bases and J 3 bases; nucleotides not matched to a gene: 6. This CDR3 has 15 residues.

This chain connects TRBV6-6 to TRBJ2-3, with D maybe TRBD2 (6 bases). The CDR3 loop spans 14 amino acids. Germline V gene data show CDR1 as MNHNY and CDR2 as SVGAGI (reference sequence). V was shortened by 6 bases and J by 4 bases, with 14 bases between the two germline ends. CDR3 nucleotide sequence: TGTGCCAGCAGCTACGGGGGTTGGGCAGATACGCAGTATTTT. Its translation: CASSYGGWADTQYF.

V gene TRBV4-3 combines with J gene TRBJ1-1; D is unresolved. Looked up from germline, CDR1 is LGHNA and CDR2 is YSLEER. With 5 bases removed from V and 1 base from J, the gap between germline ends came to 5 bases. This CDR3 spans 12 amino acids. This CDR3 is CASSAKNTEAFF. DNA for the CDR3: TGCGCCAGCAGCGCCAAGAACACTGAAGCTTTCTTT.

V and J are TRBV2 and TRBJ1-1; no definite D call. V lost 3 bases and J lost 0, with 11 bases in between. There are 15 residues in the CDR3. Germline CDR1 reads SNHLY; CDR2 reads FYNNEI. The DNA for the CDR3 is TGTGCCAGCAGTGAGGGGTCTTACATGAACACTGAAGCTTTCTTT. Protein: CASSEGSYMNTEAFF.

This chain uses TRBV6-5 with TRBJ1-2; D perhaps matches TRBD1 (6 bases). Germline-derived CDR1 and CDR2 are MNHEY and SVGAGI. The CDR3 has 14 residues. Trimming removed 6 bases from V and 3 bases from J, with 14 bases in between. The CDR3 sequence is CASSNNRVDYGYTF. DNA of the CDR3: TGTGCCAGCAGCAATAACAGGGTTGACTATGGCTACACCTTC.

This clone occurred a few times. V and J are TRBV5-1 and TRBJ1-4; weak D call: TRBD1 (5 bases). The V and J ends lost 1 base and 3 bases respectively, with 7 bases between them. The length of the CDR3 is 14 residues. CDR1 SGHRS and CDR2 YFSETQ come from the germline V gene. The CDR3 region is CASSLWGSNEKLFF. CDR3 nucleotides: TGCGCCAGCAGCTTGTGGGGCTCTAATGAAAAACTGTTTTTT.

The genes are TRBV9 and TRBJ1-2; D unresolved. CDR1 is SGDLS, CDR2 YYNGEE, per germline. The ends were cut back, 3 bases at V and 6 bases at J, with 12 bases in the middle. The CDR3 contains 13 residues. The DNA of the CDR3 is TGTGCCAGCAGCGACCCCTCTATGGATGGCTACACCTTC. Its translation is CASSDPSMDGYTF.

This sequence joins TRBV5-4 and TRBJ1-1, with unresolved D. The CDR3 totals 13 residues. The V gene lost 5 bases and the J gene lost 1 base, with 9 bases spanning the gap. Germline lookup yields CDR1 SGHNT and CDR2 YYREEE (reference sequence). CDR3 DNA sequence: TGTGCCAGCAGGCCGGAAAAGAACACTGAAGCTTTCTTT. Amino acid sequence: CASRPEKNTEAFF.

J is TRBJ2-1 and V is TRBV4-3, with TRBD2 matching over 7 bases. Germline CDR1 is LGHNA and CDR2 is YSLEER. The length of the CDR3 is 15 residues. J lost 8 bases, V lost 4 bases, and 11 bases had no gene match. The DNA of the CDR3 is TGCGCCAGCAGCCCCCGGGGGAGGGGCGGAGATGAGCAGTTCTTC. Translating it yields CASSPRGRGGDEQFF.

The chain is built from TRBV18 and TRBJ1-2; tentatively, D is TRBD1 (6 bases). CDR3 length equals 14 residues. Germline CDR1 is KGHSH and CDR2 is LQKENI. The germline V and J ends were trimmed by 3 bases and 8 bases, with 16 bases remaining between them. Written as DNA, the CDR3 is TGTGCCAGCTCACCCGACCTGACAGGTCACGGCTACACCTTC. Translating it yields CASSPDLTGHGYTF.

This clone has a handful of counts. The gene calls are TRBV18 and TRBJ1-2, with D hard to call. The germline gives CDR1 KGHSH, CDR2 LQKENI. Trimming left V 2 bases short and J 6 bases short, with 16 bases between. The CDR3 contains 15 residues. This chain's CDR3 is CASSPVGSQGNGYTF. CDR3 DNA sequence: TGTGCCAGCTCACCAGTCGGGTCTCAAGGGAATGGCTACACCTTC.

CDR3 amino acids: CASSFRASGTDTQYF. CDR3 in DNA: TGTGCCAGCAGCTTTCGGGCTAGCGGGACAGATACGCAGTATTTT. The chain links TRBV7-2 to TRBJ2-3; 8 nucleotides match TRBD2. Trimming cost V 3 bases and J 3 bases; bases outside gene matches: 5. Germline V gene data show CDR1 as SGHTA and CDR2 as FQGNSA. CDR3 length: 15 amino acids.

This clone was counted only a few times. The V gene is TRBV28, the J gene TRBJ2-7, with TRBD1 identical over 9 bases. Germline V lookup: CDR1 MDHEN, CDR2 SYDVKM. The CDR3 runs 16 residues. The V segment lost 5 bases and the J segment 4 bases; nucleotides outside the gene matches: 12. CDR3 sequence reads: CASSITGGERRYEQYF. In nucleotides, the CDR3 is TGTGCCAGCAGTATAACAGGGGGCGAGAGGAGGTACGAGCAGTACTTC.

This clone was recorded a few times. The V and J genes are TRBV19 and TRBJ2-2; TRBD2 aligns across 7 bases. Trimming at V came to 5 bases and at J to 6 bases, leaving 3 bases not matched to a gene. This CDR3 is built from 13 residues. The germline gives CDR1 LNHDA, CDR2 SQIVND (reference sequence). This chain's CDR3 is CASSPRGAGELFF. DNA for the CDR3: TGTGCCAGTAGTCCCCGGGGGGCCGGGGAGCTGTTTTTT.